This T cell receptor beta chain was obtained from a study of cytomegalovirus exposure and HLA in healthy donors. Study results and caveats: The majority of CMV-associated TCR beta chains were reported as apparently HLA-restricted in a later analysis. In vitro experiments confirmed that three CMV-associated chains were specific for CMV antigens. With later analysis, a missense DCLRE1C variant became linked to TCR beta V- and J-gene trimming.

PCR used 60 Vbeta primers and 13 Jbeta primers. Clones were read by immunoSEQ multiplex PCR, and TCRdb kept only the in-frame ones, dropping some. The table includes around 65,000 clones, about 68% detected once. The CDR3 runs 16 residues. V shed 10 bases and J 4 bases; nucleotides not matched to a gene: 14. The germline CDR1 and CDR2 sequences are ENHRY and SYGVKD. Comment on this clone: Its antigen is as yet unknown.

The receptor was derived from a woman aged 30 to 39 in good health and CMV-seropositive. The sample was PBMCs. V is TRBV10-3 and J is TRBJ1-4; 8 positions agree with TRBD1. The CDR3 bases are TGTGCCAGCCGACAGGGGCGCATTTCCCTTAATGAAAAACTGTTTTTT. The encoded protein is CASRQGRISLNEKLFF.